In this sample, the clone carrying this T cell receptor (beta chain) turned up once. The data originate from a study of control samples from healthy donors and cancer patients. The repertoire was sequenced with immunoSEQ multiplex PCR; TCRdb's copy has only in-frame clones and lacks some. Of 160,000 or so clones in the sample, 96% were seen once. From germline, CDR1 is SEHNR and CDR2 FQNEAQ (reference sequence). V dropped 3 bases and J dropped 9; count of bases not matched to a gene: 5. The CDR3 spans 13 residues. The receptor's source is a woman in her thirties in good health. The V gene is TRBV7-9, the J gene TRBJ1-5; 7 nucleotides agree with TRBD1. Specimen: blood. CDR3 sequence reads: CASSLTGPWPQHF. Written as DNA, the CDR3 is TGTGCCAGCAGCTTGACAGGGCCTTGGCCCCAGCATTTT.